A single sample is the source of the 9 T cell receptor beta chains below, sequenced in a study of shared clonotypes between healthy human individuals. TCRdb keeps only in-frame clones here, not all; method: immunoSEQ multiplex PCR. The data hold over a million clones, with 98% observed a single time. The sequenced sample consisted of naive CD4+ T cells sorted from blood. As to subset: CD45RA+ positively selected. All receptors derive from a man between 25 and 39 years old in good health.

The CDR3 loop is CASSVDLGGDTQYF. The CDR3 bases are TGTGCCAGCAGCGTAGATCTTGGAGGGGATACGCAGTATTTT. The rearrangement joins TRBV9 to TRBJ2-3; D possibly corresponds to TRBD2 (6 bases). This CDR3 contains 14 residues. Germline CDR1 SGDLS, CDR2 YYNGEE. V lost 0 bases and J 6 bases, leaving 11 bases between the germline ends. Full variable domain (missing parts from reference TRBV9 and TRBJ2-3): DSGVTQTPKHLITATGQRVTLRCSPRSGDLSVYWYQQSLDQGLQFLIQYYNGEERAKGNILERFSAQQFPDLHSELNLSSLELGDSALYFCASSVDLGGDTQYFGPGTRLTVL.

The rearrangement joins TRBV5-1 to TRBJ1-2; TRBD1 might be the D (6 bases). V was cut by 4 bases and J by 6 bases, with 19 bases left in between. CDR1 SGHRS and CDR2 YFSETQ come from the germline V gene. The CDR3 runs to 15 residues. The DNA of the CDR3 is TGCGCCAGCAGCCGGGACGTGGCAGGGGATAATGGCTACACCTTC. Its protein is CASSRDVAGDNGYTF.

The chain carries TRBV4-1 and TRBJ1-1; D gene uncertain. Deletions cut 4 bases from V and 0 bases from J, with 12 bases between. The CDR3 contains 15 residues. CDR1 and CDR2 from the germline V gene are MGHRA and YSYEKL. CDR3 bases: TGCGCCAGCAGCCCTCGGACGGTGATGAACACTGAAGCTTTCTTT. Its protein is CASSPRTVMNTEAFF.

The chain joins TRBV28 to TRBJ2-5, with D hard to call. This CDR3 spans 14 amino acids. V lost 7 bases and J lost 2, with 14 bases in between. CDR1 and CDR2 (germline): MDHEN, SYDVKM. The chain's CDR3 is CASTPNGPQETQYF. The CDR3 nucleotides are TGTGCCAGCACCCCAAACGGCCCTCAAGAGACCCAGTACTTC.

V gene TRBV11-2 combines with J gene TRBJ2-7, with 11 bases matching TRBD2. The CDR3 runs 19 residues. With 2 bases clipped from V and 2 bases from J, the junction kept 14 bases outside the gene matches. Germline V gives CDR1 SGHAT, CDR2 FQNNGV. The CDR3 sequence: CASSLLRGTSGRPPYEQYF. CDR3 DNA: TGTGCCAGCAGCTTATTGCGGGGCACTAGCGGGAGACCCCCCTACGAGCAGTACTTC.

As DNA, the CDR3 is TGTGCCAGCAGGTGGGACACTATGGAGACCCAGTACTTC. This translates into CASRWDTMETQYF. The gene calls are TRBV2 and TRBJ2-5, with D perhaps TRBD1 (6 bases). From germline, CDR1 is SNHLY and CDR2 FYNNEI. The CDR3 has 13 amino acids. Deletions cut 6 bases from V and 5 bases from J, with 13 bases between. Together with reference TRBV2 and TRBJ2-5, the CDR3 gives the full variable domain: EPEVTQTPSHQVTQMGQEVILRCVPISNHLYFYWYRQILGQKVEFLVSFYNNEISEKSEIFDDQFSVERPDGSNFTLKIRSTKLEDSAMYFCASRWDTMETQYFGPGTRLLVL.

The chain combines TRBV14 with TRBJ2-7; TRBD1 aligns across 8 bases. V lost 5 bases to trimming and J lost 2 bases; unmatched junction nucleotides: 11. Germline CDR1 SGHDN, CDR2 FVKESK. CDR3 length equals 16 residues. The CDR3: CASSFLTGVQAYEQYF. The CDR3 DNA sequence: TGTGCCAGCAGCTTCTTGACAGGGGTACAGGCCTACGAGCAGTACTTC.

This clone was picked up one time. The V gene is TRBV27, the J gene TRBJ2-6, with D perhaps matching TRBD1 (6 bases). Germline loops: CDR1 MNHEY, CDR2 SMNVEV (reference sequence). Trimming stripped 0 bases from V and 0 bases from J, with 12 bases between. This CDR3 region has 18 residues. The CDR3: CASSLSRTASSGANVLTF. The CDR3 nucleotides are TGTGCCAGCAGTTTATCTAGGACAGCAAGCTCTGGGGCCAACGTCCTGACTTTC.

This clone occurred once. The chain has TRBV6-1 and TRBJ1-1; possibly TRBD1 for D (5 bases). Germline V gene sequence: CDR1 MNHNS, CDR2 SASEGT. The V gene lost 0 bases and the J gene lost 10 bases, with 12 bases spanning the gap. The CDR3 extends over 13 amino acids. The CDR3 here is CASSEARGLTAFF. The CDR3 DNA sequence: TGTGCCAGCAGTGAAGCGCGGGGGTTAACAGCTTTCTTT.